This T cell receptor beta chain was captured in a study of graft-versus-host responses after intestinal transplantation. Across the study: In this cohort, recipients had multivisceral, liver-intestinal, or isolated intestinal transplants.

General study points: In patients with graft-donor T cell macrochimerism, allograft graft-versus-host to host-versus-graft clonal ratios were high.

Trimming took off 6 bases at V and 0 bases at J, with 12 bases between the two ends. Germline CDR1 and CDR2: MNHNY and SVGAGI (reference sequence). The CDR3 is 15 residues long. The method was immunoSEQ multiplex PCR; TCRdb's version includes in-frame clones alone and lacks a portion of them. The sample carries 43,000 or so clones, 85% to 95% recorded once. This clone was picked up a small number of times. No antigen is known for it. The receptor was isolated from a human patient who received an intestinal transplant, so some T cells may come from the graft donor. The rearrangement joins TRBV6-6 to TRBJ1-3; D might be TRBD1 (5 bases). The material sequenced was PBMCs, taken 750 to 800 days after a first intestinal transplant, on the day of a second. The CDR3 nucleotides read TGTGCCAGCAGGGGACGGAGCCTCTCTGGAAACACCATATATTTT. Protein: CASRGRSLSGNTIYF.